Shown below are 22 T cell receptor beta chains from a single sample sequenced in a study of cytomegalovirus exposure and HLA in healthy donors. With 60 Vbeta and 13 Jbeta primers, the PCR was carried out. Clones were sequenced by immunoSEQ multiplex PCR, and TCRdb holds only the in-frame ones, with some missing. The data contain a few hundred thousand clones, 80% of them seen just once; the ten biggest clones take up over 0.3%. Sequencing was carried out using PBMCs. The receptors come from a girl aged 2 to 9 in good health and CMV-seronegative.

For the CDR3, the DNA is TGCGCCAGCAGCCAAGAAAAGGGAAGAGCGGGGGACTCCTACAATGAGCAGTTCTTC. Amino acid sequence: CASSQEKGRAGDSYNEQFF. The V and J genes are TRBV4-1 and TRBJ2-1; 8 bases are a match to TRBD2. Germline CDR1 MGHRA, CDR2 YSYEKL. The J segment lost 0 bases and the V segment lost 0 bases, leaving 10 bases of the junction unmatched. The CDR3 spans 19 residues.

The V call is TRBV13, the J call TRBJ2-1; 11 nucleotides align to TRBD2. The CDR3 runs 15 residues. Germline assignment: CDR1 PRHDT and CDR2 FYEKMQ (reference sequence). The V and J ends lost 5 bases and 8 bases, in that order; junction bases with no gene match: 8. The DNA of the CDR3 is TGTGCCAGCAGCAATTTAGCGGGAGGGGCGGATGAGCAGTTCTTC. Its protein is CASSNLAGGADEQFF.

Only one count was recorded for this clone. The rearrangement uses TRBV29-1 and TRBJ2-1, with a possible D match to TRBD2 (6 bases). Germline V gene sequence: CDR1 SQVTM, CDR2 ANQGSEA. This CDR3 contains 15 residues. Trimming removed 7 bases from V and 10 bases from J, with 26 bases in between. CDR3 protein: CSAPTRGTVLSEQFF. In nucleotides, the CDR3 is TGCAGCGCCCCAACCCGCGGGACCGTTCTATCAGAGCAGTTCTTC.

The chain combines TRBV6-5 with TRBJ1-1, with TRBD1 matching over 9 bases. The length of the CDR3 is 15 residues. Germline-derived CDR1 and CDR2 are MNHEY and SVGAGI. After removal of 2 bases from V and 3 bases from J, the junction contained 4 bases not matched to a gene. The CDR3 loop reads CASSYGDRADTEAFF. The CDR3 bases are TGTGCCAGCAGTTACGGGGACAGGGCGGACACTGAAGCTTTCTTT.

The chain is built from TRBV5-1 and TRBJ2-1; 11 nucleotides agree with TRBD1. With 5 bases clipped from V and 8 bases from J, the junction kept 12 bases outside the gene matches. The CDR3 is 16 amino acids. Germline V gene data show CDR1 as SGHRS and CDR2 as YFSETQ. The CDR3 sequence: CASSFSRDRGYHEQFF. The CDR3 nucleotides are TGCGCCAGCAGTTTCTCCCGGGACAGGGGGTATCATGAGCAGTTCTTC.

This clone was seen once. The rearrangement links TRBV28 to TRBJ1-2; TRBD1 agrees at 8 bases. Germline trimming cut 5 bases from V and 4 bases from J; bases unmatched to any gene: 3. The CDR3 loop spans 13 amino acids. CDR1 is MDHEN, CDR2 SYDVKM, per germline. The CDR3 nucleotides are TGTGCCAGCAGTAGGGACAGGATCTATGGCTACACCTTC. It yields the protein CASSRDRIYGYTF.

This clone has just one count. J is TRBJ1-3 and V is TRBV18, with D maybe TRBD1 (5 bases). The germline V gene encodes CDR1 KGHSH and CDR2 LQKENI. Trimming pared 3 bases from V and 7 bases from J, leaving 10 bases between. The CDR3 loop spans 13 amino acids. The CDR3 DNA sequence: TGTGCCAGCTCACCGTCGGGGGATAACACCATATATTTT. This sequence encodes CASSPSGDNTIYF.

V usage is TRBV5-8 and J usage is TRBJ2-7, with 11 bases lining up with TRBD2. The V segment lost 4 bases and the J segment 3 bases; nucleotides outside the gene matches: 6. The CDR3 covers 15 residues. Germline V CDR1 and CDR2: SGHTS, YDEGEE. CDR3 DNA sequence: TGTGCCAGCAGCCCCTTAGCGGGAGGGATCTACGAGCAGTACTTC. Translating gives CASSPLAGGIYEQYF.

J is TRBJ2-1 and V is TRBV4-1, with 11 bases matching TRBD2. CDR3 size: 16 residues. Germline values: CDR1 MGHRA, CDR2 YSYEKL. V lost 3 bases, J lost 6 bases, and 7 bases stayed unmatched. The CDR3 nucleotides are TGCGCCAGCAGCCACTCGACTAGCGGGGCTTCCAATGAGCAGTTCTTC. This codes for CASSHSTSGASNEQFF.

For this clone: One end of the junction is discordant with germline, which a read error may explain. The V gene is TRBV6-1, the J gene TRBJ1-2, with 7 bases identical to TRBD1. Germline CDR1 and CDR2: MNHNS and SASEGT. The CDR3 spans 12 residues. DNA for the CDR3: TGTGCCAGCATCAGGACAGGCGTGTCATCCCACTTC. This translates into CASIRTGVSSHF.

The chain has TRBV28 and TRBJ2-5; 8 bases map to TRBD2. The end of the DNA is better explained by TRBJ2-7, so the J call may be wrong. The CDR3 sequence is 15 residues long. Germline V gives CDR1 MDHEN, CDR2 SYDVKM. The CDR3 DNA reads as TGTGCCAGCAGTTTATGGGCAGCGGGAGCGGGCGAGCAGTACTTC. It encodes CASSLWAAGAGEQYF.

This clone was detected a few times. The chain carries TRBV4-1 and TRBJ1-6, with D unclear. Trimming shortened V by 2 bases and J by 0 bases, and 11 bases separated the two germline ends. Per germline, CDR1 MGHRA and CDR2 YSYEKL. This CDR3 is 17 amino acids long. CDR3 loop: CASSQFPRTSYNSPLHF. CDR3 coding DNA: TGCGCCAGCAGCCAATTTCCGCGTACCTCCTATAATTCACCCCTCCACTTT.

V usage is TRBV13 and J usage is TRBJ2-5; 7 nucleotides match TRBD1. Germline V CDR1 and CDR2: PRHDT, FYEKMQ (reference sequence). V trimming: 5 bases; J trimming: 5 bases; junction bases outside the gene matches: 11. The CDR3 runs 15 residues. The CDR3 DNA is TGTGCCAGCAGCGTGACAGGGTCGATATTTGAGACCCAGTACTTC. Protein product: CASSVTGSIFETQYF. Drawing the rest from reference TRBV13 and TRBJ2-5, the complete variable domain is AAGVIQSPRHLIKEKRETATLKCYPIPRHDTVYWYQQGPGQDPQFLISFYEKMQSDKGSIPDRFSAQQFSDYHSELNMSSLELGDSALYFCASSVTGSIFETQYFGPGTRLLVL.

The CDR3 here is CASSEDLGGRGYTF. The DNA of the CDR3 is TGTGCCAGCAGTGAGGACCTAGGGGGCCGTGGCTACACCTTC. The chain uses TRBV2 and TRBJ1-2, with 7 bases lining up with TRBD1. The germline V gene has CDR1 SNHLY and CDR2 FYNNEI. This CDR3 comprises 14 residues. J lost 7 bases, V lost 3 bases, and 8 bases had no gene match.

The V gene is TRBV6-5, the J gene TRBJ2-7; possible D gene TRBD1, 5 bases. The CDR3 is 13 amino acids. The ends were cut back, 0 bases at V and 3 bases at J, with 6 bases in the middle. CDR1 and CDR2 (germline): MNHEY, SVGAGI. Written as DNA, the CDR3 is TGTGCCAGCAGTTACTCTCAGGGCTACGAGCAGTACTTC. This sequence encodes CASSYSQGYEQYF.

The rearrangement links TRBV10-1 to TRBJ2-5; D is perhaps TRBD1 (6 bases). The DNA end is more similar to TRBJ2-7, so the J call may be wrong. Germline V gene data show CDR1 as WNHNN and CDR2 as SYGVQD (reference sequence). The CDR3 extends over 13 amino acids. The CDR3 region is CASADSLSYEQYF. DNA for the CDR3: TGCGCCAGCGCGGACAGTCTCTCCTACGAGCAGTACTTC.

To note about this clone: It is unclear where the CDR3 begins or ends on the DNA, so no DNA is shown, and the CDR3 is as TCRdb lists it. J is TRBJ1-5 and V is TRBV7-8; TRBD1 is the table's D call, not checked against the DNA. Germline CDR1 SGHVS, CDR2 FQNEAQ. The CDR3 extends over 13 residues, inclusive of both ends. The CDR3 reads CASSLGYRLPSIF.

This chain joins TRBV28 and TRBJ1-5, with a weak D call TRBD1 (5 bases). The V gene's germline CDR1 is MDHEN and CDR2 SYDVKM. V dropped 6 bases and J dropped 0 bases, with 27 bases sitting between them. The CDR3 has 20 amino acids. CDR3 residues: CASSATQPGLLPYSNQPQHF. CDR3 sequence (DNA): TGTGCCAGCAGCGCAACCCAACCGGGACTGCTACCTTATAGCAATCAGCCCCAGCATTTT.

The V gene is TRBV11-2, the J gene TRBJ2-5; TRBD2 matches at 8 bases. CDR1 SGHAT and CDR2 FQNNGV come from the germline V gene. The ends lost 5 bases at V and 5 bases at J; junction bases unmatched: 13. CDR3 size: 16 residues. CDR3 sequence reads: CASSPRGAGDVETQYF. The DNA of the CDR3 is TGTGCCAGCAGCCCGCGGGGGGCGGGTGATGTTGAGACCCAGTACTTC.

The rearrangement uses TRBV10-2 and TRBJ2-7; maybe TRBD2 (5 bases). Germline CDR1 reads WSHSY; CDR2 reads SAAADI. The CDR3 is made up of 14 amino acids. V lost 7 bases and J 7 bases, leaving 20 bases between the germline ends. CDR3 DNA: TGCGCCAGCACTCCCCTAGCTAGGGCAGGTGAGCAGTACTTC. It specifies CASTPLARAGEQYF.

The chain has TRBV7-3 and TRBJ2-2, with a tentative D call TRBD2 (6 bases). V was pared by 0 bases and J by 6 bases, with 17 bases between. The CDR3 runs to 17 residues. Germline V CDR1 and CDR2: SGHTA, FQGTGA. As DNA, the CDR3 is TGTGCCAGCAGCTTAACGGGGAGCACTAGCAGGGCCGGGGAGCTGTTTTTT. Its translation: CASSLTGSTSRAGELFF.

The genes are TRBV5-6 and TRBJ2-3, with 7 nucleotides matching TRBD1. Germline trimming cut 4 bases from V and 1 base from J; bases unmatched to any gene: 6. This CDR3 contains 15 residues. The germline CDR1 and CDR2 sequences are SGHDT and YYEEEE. The CDR3 DNA reads as TGTGCCAGCAGCCCAGGGGGATGGCGCACAGATACGCAGTATTTT. Its translation is CASSPGGWRTDTQYF.